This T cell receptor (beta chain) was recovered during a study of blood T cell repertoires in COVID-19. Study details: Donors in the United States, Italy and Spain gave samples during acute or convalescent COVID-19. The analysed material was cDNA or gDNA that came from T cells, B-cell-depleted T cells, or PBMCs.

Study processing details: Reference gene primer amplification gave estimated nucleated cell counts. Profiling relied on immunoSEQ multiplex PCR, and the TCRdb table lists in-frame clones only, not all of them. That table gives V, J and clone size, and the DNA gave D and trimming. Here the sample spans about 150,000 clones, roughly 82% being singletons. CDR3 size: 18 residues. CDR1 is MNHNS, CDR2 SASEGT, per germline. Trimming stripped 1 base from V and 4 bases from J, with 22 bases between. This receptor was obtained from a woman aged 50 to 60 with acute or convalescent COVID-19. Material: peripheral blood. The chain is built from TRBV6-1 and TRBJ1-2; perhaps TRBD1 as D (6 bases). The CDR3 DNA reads TGTGCCAGCAGTGAAGGTTGGGAAGGGGGTCGCTCTGGCTATGGCTACACCTTC. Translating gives CASSEGWEGGRSGYGYTF.